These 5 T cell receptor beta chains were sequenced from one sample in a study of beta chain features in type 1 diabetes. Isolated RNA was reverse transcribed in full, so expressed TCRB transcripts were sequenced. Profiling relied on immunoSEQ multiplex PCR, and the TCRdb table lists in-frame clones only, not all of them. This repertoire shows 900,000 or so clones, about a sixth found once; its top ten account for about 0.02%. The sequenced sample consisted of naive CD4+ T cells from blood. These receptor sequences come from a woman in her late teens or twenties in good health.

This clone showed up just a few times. The CDR3 coding sequence is TGTGCCAGCAGCTTAGGGCACTCAGGGAATAGCAATCAGCCCCAGCATTTT. Translation gives CASSLGHSGNSNQPQHF. This sequence joins TRBV7-9 and TRBJ1-5; perhaps TRBD1 as D (5 bases). V gave up 1 base and J gave up 0 bases, with 13 bases separating them. The germline V gene encodes CDR1 SEHNR and CDR2 FQNEAQ (reference sequence). This CDR3 has 17 residues.

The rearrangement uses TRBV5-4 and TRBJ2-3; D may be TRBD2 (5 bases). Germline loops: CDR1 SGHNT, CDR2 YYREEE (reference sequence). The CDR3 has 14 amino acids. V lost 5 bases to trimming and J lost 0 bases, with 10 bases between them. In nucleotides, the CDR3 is TGTGCCAGCAGGGTGGGCGGGAGCACAGATACGCAGTATTTT. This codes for CASRVGGSTDTQYF.

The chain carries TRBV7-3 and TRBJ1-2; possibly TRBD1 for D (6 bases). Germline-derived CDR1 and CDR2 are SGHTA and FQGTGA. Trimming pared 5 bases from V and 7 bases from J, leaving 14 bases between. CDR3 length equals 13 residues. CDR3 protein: CASSLTGLGGYTF. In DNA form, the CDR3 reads TGTGCCAGCAGCCTCACAGGGTTGGGTGGCTACACCTTC.

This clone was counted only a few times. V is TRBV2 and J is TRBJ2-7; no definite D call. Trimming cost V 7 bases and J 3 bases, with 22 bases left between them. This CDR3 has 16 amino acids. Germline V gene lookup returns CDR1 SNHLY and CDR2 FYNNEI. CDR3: CASKERVRVPLYEQYF. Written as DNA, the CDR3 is TGTGCCAGCAAGGAAAGGGTTAGGGTTCCTCTCTACGAGCAGTACTTC.

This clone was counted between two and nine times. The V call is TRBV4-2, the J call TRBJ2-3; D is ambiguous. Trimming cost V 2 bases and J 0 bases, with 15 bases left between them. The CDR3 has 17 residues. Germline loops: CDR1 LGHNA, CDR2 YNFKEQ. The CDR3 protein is CASSQYLAPPSTDTQYF. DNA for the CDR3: TGTGCCAGCAGCCAATACTTGGCCCCCCCAAGCACAGATACGCAGTATTTT.